These 11 T cell receptor beta chains were sequenced from one sample in a study of T cells in Graves' hyperthyroidism and ophthalmopathy (dated by TCRdb to the late 2010s). The library was produced with multiplex PCR. Sequencer: Illumina HiSeq 2000. Amplification of TCR beta CDR3 regions was carried out from RNA transcripts. A first-round RT-PCR of the TCR CDR3 used the HTBI primer set with the Qiagen OneStep RT-PCR kit. TCRdb reran the public reads through fastp at Q25 and MiXCR, keeping productive beta chains. All rows with the same CDR3 protein become a single entry with the most common DNA and genes. For this sample there are 400,000 to 550,000 distinct CDR3 sequences; roughly a quarter appear just once. The leading ten clones occupy 10% to 12% of the sample. Sequenced: blood. The source is a woman in her 30s with Graves' ophthalmopathy.

This clonotype was seen repeatedly, ten times or more. The chain has TRBV6-1 and TRBJ1-5; D is uncertain. CDR1 and CDR2 from the germline V gene are MNHNS and SASEGT. The ends were cut back, 6 bases at V and 0 bases at J, with 12 bases in the middle. The CDR3 totals 15 residues. In nucleotides, the CDR3 is TGTGCCAGCAGACTATTGCCTAATAGCAATCAGCCCCAGCATTTT. Its translation: CASRLLPNSNQPQHF.

This chain connects TRBV6-1 to TRBJ2-2; D ambiguous. V lost 6 bases and J 0 bases, leaving 5 bases between the germline ends. The CDR3 runs 13 residues. The V gene's germline CDR1 is MNHNS and CDR2 SASEGT. CDR3 sequence (DNA): TGTGCCAGCAGGAATTCGAACACCGGGGAGCTGTTTTTT. Translated, it gives CASRNSNTGELFF.

V and J are TRBV27 and TRBJ1-5, with D perhaps matching TRBD1 (5 bases). V was pared by 6 bases and J by 2 bases, with 17 bases between. The CDR3 extends over 16 amino acids. Germline V gene sequence: CDR1 MNHEY, CDR2 SMNVEV (reference sequence). CDR3 in DNA: TGTGCCAGCAGGATGCGGGGGTCGATGGGCAATCAGCCCCAGCATTTT. Its translation: CASRMRGSMGNQPQHF.

V and J are TRBV20-1 and TRBJ1-5, with D possibly matching TRBD1 (5 bases). The germline CDR1 and CDR2 sequences are DFQATT and SNEGSKA (reference sequence). The CDR3 totals 13 residues. V shed 3 bases and J shed 4 bases, with 10 bases lying between them. CDR3 sequence: CSASTDTNQPQHF. The CDR3 bases are TGCAGTGCTAGTACGGACACAAATCAGCCCCAGCATTTT.

This clonotype was seen more than once but under ten times. The chain links TRBV11-1 to TRBJ1-1; 9 bases align to TRBD1. Germline V lookup: CDR1 SGHAT, CDR2 FQDESV (reference sequence). CDR3 length: 16 residues. V lost 5 bases, J lost 6 bases, and 13 bases stayed unmatched. In DNA, the CDR3 is TGTGCCAGCAGCAGTCCCGGGACAGGGCCGGGTTCTGAAGCTTTCTTT. As protein: CASSSPGTGPGSEAFF. The full variable domain, its missing parts supplied by reference TRBV11-1 and TRBJ1-1, is EAEVAQSPRYKITEKSQAVAFWCDPISGHATLYWYRQILGQGPELLVQFQDESVVDDSQLPKDRFSAERLKGVDSTLKIQPAELGDSAMYLCASSSPGTGPGSEAFFGQGTRLTVV.

This sequence joins TRBV12-5 and TRBJ1-1; D uncertain. With 2 bases removed from V and 6 bases from J, the gap between germline ends came to 13 bases. This CDR3 contains 14 residues. The germline V gene has CDR1 LGHNT and CDR2 FRNRAP. CDR3 DNA sequence: TGTGCTAGTGGTTTGAACCCCATCTCGGCTGAAGCTTTCTTT. This translates into CASGLNPISAEAFF.

In this sample, this clonotype turned up many times. The chain uses TRBV29-1 and TRBJ2-2; the D is unclear. The CDR3 runs 15 residues. Germline CDR1 reads SQVTM; CDR2 reads ANQGSEA. V was trimmed by 3 bases and J by 0 bases, leaving 11 bases between them. The DNA of the CDR3 is TGCAGCGTTGAGGGCAGCCCCCCGAACACCGGGGAGCTGTTTTTT. Its translation: CSVEGSPPNTGELFF.

The chain joins TRBV19 to TRBJ1-1; a weak D match, TRBD1 (6 bases). Per the germline V gene, CDR1 is LNHDA and CDR2 is SQIVND (reference sequence). V was shortened by 5 bases and J by 10 bases, with 20 bases between the two germline ends. The CDR3 extends over 14 amino acids. CDR3 region: CASSAQIRGRGAFF. In DNA, the CDR3 is TGTGCCAGTAGTGCGCAAATCCGGGGGCGCGGAGCTTTCTTT.

There are many counts of this clonotype. This chain connects TRBV6-2 or TRBV6-3 to TRBJ1-2; D not resolved. Per the germline V gene, CDR1 is MNHEY and CDR2 is SVGEGT. The CDR3 length is 11 residues. Deletions cut 5 bases from V and 13 bases from J, with 14 bases between. CDR3 protein: CASSTEEACTF. CDR3 DNA sequence: TGTGCCAGCAGTACCGAGGAAGCCTGCACCTTC.

This clonotype was observed a handful of times. This rearrangement joins TRBV6-5 to TRBJ2-3; 9 bases fit TRBD1. Germline CDR1 and CDR2: MNHEY and SVGAGI. Germline trimming cut 1 base from V and 5 bases from J; bases unmatched to any gene: 7. The CDR3 sequence is 16 residues long. CDR3 sequence (DNA): TGTGCCAGCAGTTACTTGGGACAGGGAGGCAGAGATACGCAGTATTTT. Encoded protein: CASSYLGQGGRDTQYF.

This clonotype was recorded many times. This chain's CDR3 is CASSPDSPYEQYF. The CDR3 bases are TGCGCCAGCAGCCCGGACAGTCCCTACGAGCAGTACTTC. V gene TRBV5-1 combines with J gene TRBJ2-7; D is perhaps TRBD1 (6 bases). The germline V and J ends were trimmed by 4 bases and 2 bases, with 10 bases remaining between them. The CDR3 has 13 amino acids. Germline V gene data show CDR1 as SGHRS and CDR2 as YFSETQ.